The source of this T cell receptor (beta chain) is a study of T cell repertoires in cytomegalovirus infection. In this sample, this clonotype turned up many times. CDR3 length equals 15 residues. The germline CDR1 and CDR2 sequences are LNHNV and YYDKDF (reference sequence). Between the trimmed V and J ends, which lost 3 bases and 8 bases, there was a span of 17 bases. TCRdb re-analysed the reads in MiXCR, keeping a single row per CDR3 protein. Of a few hundred thousand distinct CDR3 sequences listed, approximately 15% are singletons. The sequencing sample was made of CD8+ T cells from PBMCs. The receptor was derived from a human donor in good health (CMV status not recorded). Some clones in this sample may be carry-over from other donors' samples. This chain joins TRBV15 and TRBJ2-1; a weak D match, TRBD1 (5 bases). CDR3 in amino acids: CATSSGRAYYDEQFF. The CDR3 DNA is TGTGCCACCAGCAGTGGCAGGGCGTATTACGATGAGCAGTTCTTC.